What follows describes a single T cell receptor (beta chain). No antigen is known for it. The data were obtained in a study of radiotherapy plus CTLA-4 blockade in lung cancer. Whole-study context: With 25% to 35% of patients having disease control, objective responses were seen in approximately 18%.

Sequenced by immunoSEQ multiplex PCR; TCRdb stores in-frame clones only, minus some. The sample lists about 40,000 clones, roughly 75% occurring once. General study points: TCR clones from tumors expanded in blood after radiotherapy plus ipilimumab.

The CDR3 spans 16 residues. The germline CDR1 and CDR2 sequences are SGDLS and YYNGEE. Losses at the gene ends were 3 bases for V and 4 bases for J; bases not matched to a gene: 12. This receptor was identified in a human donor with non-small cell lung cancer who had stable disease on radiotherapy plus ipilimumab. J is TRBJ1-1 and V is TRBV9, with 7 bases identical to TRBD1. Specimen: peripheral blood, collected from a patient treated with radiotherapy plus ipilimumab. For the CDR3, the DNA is TGTGCCAGCAGCGCCCAATCAGGGGGAAGAGGCACTGAAGCTTTCTTT. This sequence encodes CASSAQSGGRGTEAFF.